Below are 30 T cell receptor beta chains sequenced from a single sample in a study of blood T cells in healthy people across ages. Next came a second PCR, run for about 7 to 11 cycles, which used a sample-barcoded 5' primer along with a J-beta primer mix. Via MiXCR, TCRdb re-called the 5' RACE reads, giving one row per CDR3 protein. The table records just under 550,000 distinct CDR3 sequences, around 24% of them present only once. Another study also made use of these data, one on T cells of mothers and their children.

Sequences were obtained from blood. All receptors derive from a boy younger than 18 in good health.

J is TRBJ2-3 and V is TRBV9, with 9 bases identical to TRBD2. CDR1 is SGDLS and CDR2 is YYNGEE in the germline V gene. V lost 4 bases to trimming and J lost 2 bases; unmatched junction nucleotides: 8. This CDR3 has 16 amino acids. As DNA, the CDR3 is TGTGCCAGCAGCCCGGGTAGCGGGGGAGTCACAGATACGCAGTATTTT. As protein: CASSPGSGGVTDTQYF.

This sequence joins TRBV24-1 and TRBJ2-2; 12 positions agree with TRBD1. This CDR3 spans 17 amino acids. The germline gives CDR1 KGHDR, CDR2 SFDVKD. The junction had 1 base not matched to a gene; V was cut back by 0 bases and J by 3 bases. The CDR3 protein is CATSDLGTGGYTGELFF. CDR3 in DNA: TGTGCCACCAGTGATTTGGGGACAGGGGGCTACACCGGGGAGCTGTTTTTT.

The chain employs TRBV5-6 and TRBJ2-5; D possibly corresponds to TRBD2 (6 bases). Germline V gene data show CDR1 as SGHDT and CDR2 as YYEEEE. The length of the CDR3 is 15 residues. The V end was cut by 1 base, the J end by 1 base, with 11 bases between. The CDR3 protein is CASSLQWRGQETQYF. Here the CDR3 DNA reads TGTGCCAGCAGCTTGCAATGGCGGGGCCAAGAGACCCAGTACTTC.

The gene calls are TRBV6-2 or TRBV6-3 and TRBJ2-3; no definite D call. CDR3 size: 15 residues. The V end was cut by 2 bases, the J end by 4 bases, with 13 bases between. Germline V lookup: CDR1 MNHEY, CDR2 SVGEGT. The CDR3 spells CASSYGEDGSDTQYF. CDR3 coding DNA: TGTGCCAGCAGTTACGGCGAGGACGGGTCAGATACGCAGTATTTT.

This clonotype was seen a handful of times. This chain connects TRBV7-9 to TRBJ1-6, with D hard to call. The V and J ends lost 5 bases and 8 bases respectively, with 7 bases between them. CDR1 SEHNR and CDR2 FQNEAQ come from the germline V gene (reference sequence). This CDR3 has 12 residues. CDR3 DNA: TGTGCCAGCAGCCATCGGTATTCACCCCTCCACTTT. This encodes CASSHRYSPLHF.

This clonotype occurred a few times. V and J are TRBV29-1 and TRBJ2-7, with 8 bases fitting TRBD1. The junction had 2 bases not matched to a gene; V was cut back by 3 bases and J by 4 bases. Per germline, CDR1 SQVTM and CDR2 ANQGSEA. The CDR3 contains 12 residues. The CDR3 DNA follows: TGCAGCGTTGAGGGACAGGCATACGAGCAGTACTTC. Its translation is CSVEGQAYEQYF.

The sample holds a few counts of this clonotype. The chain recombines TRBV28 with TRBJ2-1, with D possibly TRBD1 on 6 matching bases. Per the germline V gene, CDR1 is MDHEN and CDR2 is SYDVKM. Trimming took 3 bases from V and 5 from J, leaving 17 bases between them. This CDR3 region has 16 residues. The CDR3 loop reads CASSFIGHRAHNEQFF. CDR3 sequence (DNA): TGTGCCAGCAGTTTTATAGGACACAGGGCCCACAATGAGCAGTTCTTC.

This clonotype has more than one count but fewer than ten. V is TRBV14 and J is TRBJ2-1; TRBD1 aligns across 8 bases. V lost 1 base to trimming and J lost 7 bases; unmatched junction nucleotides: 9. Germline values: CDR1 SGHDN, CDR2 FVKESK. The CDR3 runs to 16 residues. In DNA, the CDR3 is TGTGCCAGCAGCCAAGCCGGACAGGGAATGAGGAATGAGCAGTTCTTC. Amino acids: CASSQAGQGMRNEQFF.

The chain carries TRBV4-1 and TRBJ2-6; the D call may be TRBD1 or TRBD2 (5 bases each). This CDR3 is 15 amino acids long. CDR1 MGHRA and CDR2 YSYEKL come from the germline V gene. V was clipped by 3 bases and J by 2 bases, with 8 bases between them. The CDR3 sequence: CASSQGVTGANVLTF. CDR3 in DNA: TGCGCCAGCAGCCAGGGGGTGACTGGGGCCAACGTCCTGACTTTC.

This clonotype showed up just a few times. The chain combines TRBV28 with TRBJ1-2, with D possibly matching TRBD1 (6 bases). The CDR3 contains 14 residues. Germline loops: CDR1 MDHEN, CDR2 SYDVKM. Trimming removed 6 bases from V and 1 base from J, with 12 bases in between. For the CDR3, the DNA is TGTGCCAGCAGCTACAGGGTTTTTAACTATGGCTACACCTTC. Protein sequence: CASSYRVFNYGYTF.

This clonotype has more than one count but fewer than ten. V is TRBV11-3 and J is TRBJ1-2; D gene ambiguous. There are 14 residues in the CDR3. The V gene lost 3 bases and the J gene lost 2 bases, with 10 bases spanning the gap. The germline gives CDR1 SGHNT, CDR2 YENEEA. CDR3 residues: CASSFRVLNYGYTF. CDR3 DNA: TGTGCCAGCAGCTTCCGGGTCCTAAACTATGGCTACACCTTC.

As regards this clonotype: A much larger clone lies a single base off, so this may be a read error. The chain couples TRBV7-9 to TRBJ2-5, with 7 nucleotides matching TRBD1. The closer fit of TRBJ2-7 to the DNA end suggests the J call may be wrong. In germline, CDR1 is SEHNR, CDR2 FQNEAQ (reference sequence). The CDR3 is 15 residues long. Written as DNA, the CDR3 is TGTGCCAGCAGCTCTCCCGGGACAGATTCCTACGAGCAGTACTTC. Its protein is CASSSPGTDSYEQYF.

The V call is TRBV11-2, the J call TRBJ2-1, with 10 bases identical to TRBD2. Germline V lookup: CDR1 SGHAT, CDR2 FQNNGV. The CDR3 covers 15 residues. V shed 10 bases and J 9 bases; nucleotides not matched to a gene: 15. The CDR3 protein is CATKGTSGALIEQFF. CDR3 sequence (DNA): TGTGCCACCAAAGGTACTAGCGGGGCCCTGATTGAGCAGTTCTTC.

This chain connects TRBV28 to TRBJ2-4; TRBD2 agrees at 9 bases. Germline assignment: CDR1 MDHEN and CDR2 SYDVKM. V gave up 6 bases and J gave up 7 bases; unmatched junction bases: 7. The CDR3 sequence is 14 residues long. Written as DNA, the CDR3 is TGTGCCAGCAGGACATTAGCGGGAGTTAACATTCAGTACTTC. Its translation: CASRTLAGVNIQYF.

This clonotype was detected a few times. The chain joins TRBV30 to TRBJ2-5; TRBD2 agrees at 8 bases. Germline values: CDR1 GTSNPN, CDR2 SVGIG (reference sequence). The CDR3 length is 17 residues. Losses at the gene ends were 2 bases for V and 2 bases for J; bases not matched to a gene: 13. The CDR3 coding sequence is TGTGCCTGGAGTCCATTCCAAACTAGCGGATTTCAAGAGACCCAGTACTTC. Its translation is CAWSPFQTSGFQETQYF.

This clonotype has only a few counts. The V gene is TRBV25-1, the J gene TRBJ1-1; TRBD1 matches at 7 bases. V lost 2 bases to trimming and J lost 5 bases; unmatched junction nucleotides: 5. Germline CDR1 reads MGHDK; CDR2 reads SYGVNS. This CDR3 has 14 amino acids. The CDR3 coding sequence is TGTGCCAGCAGTGAACCCGGGACAGCTACTGAAGCTTTCTTT. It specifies CASSEPGTATEAFF.

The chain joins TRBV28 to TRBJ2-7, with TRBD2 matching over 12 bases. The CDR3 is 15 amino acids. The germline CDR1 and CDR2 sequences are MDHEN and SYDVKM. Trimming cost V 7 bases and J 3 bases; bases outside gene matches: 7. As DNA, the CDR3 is TGTGCCAGCAACCTTCCGGGACTAGCGGGCTACGAGCAGTACTTC. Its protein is CASNLPGLAGYEQYF.

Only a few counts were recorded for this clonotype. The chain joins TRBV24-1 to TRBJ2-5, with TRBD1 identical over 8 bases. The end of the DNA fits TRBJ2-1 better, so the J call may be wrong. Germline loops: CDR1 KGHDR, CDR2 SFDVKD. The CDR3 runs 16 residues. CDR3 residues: CATSPPGQGTYNEQFF. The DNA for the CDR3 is TGTGCCACAAGCCCACCCGGACAGGGAACCTACAATGAGCAGTTCTTC.

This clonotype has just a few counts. The CDR3 loop is CASSQSRLADQETQYF. In DNA, the CDR3 is TGTGCCAGCAGCCAGTCCCGACTAGCGGATCAAGAGACCCAGTACTTC. This chain connects TRBV3-1 to TRBJ2-5, with 9 bases fitting TRBD2. J was trimmed by 2 bases and V by 3 bases; bases with no gene match: 7. CDR3 length equals 16 residues. Germline CDR1 LGHDT, CDR2 YNNKEL (reference sequence).

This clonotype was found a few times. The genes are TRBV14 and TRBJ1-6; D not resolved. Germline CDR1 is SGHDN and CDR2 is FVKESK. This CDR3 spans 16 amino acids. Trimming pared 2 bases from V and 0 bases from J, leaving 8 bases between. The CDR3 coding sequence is TGTGCCAGCAGCCAACTCCCGCCCTCCTATAATTCACCCCTCCACTTT. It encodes CASSQLPPSYNSPLHF.

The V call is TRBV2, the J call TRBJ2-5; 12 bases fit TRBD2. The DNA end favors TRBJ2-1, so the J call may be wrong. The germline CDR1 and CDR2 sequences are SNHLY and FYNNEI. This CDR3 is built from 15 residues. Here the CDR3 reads CASSSTSGGPNEQFF. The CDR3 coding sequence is TGTGCCAGCAGTTCGACTAGCGGGGGACCCAATGAGCAGTTCTTC.

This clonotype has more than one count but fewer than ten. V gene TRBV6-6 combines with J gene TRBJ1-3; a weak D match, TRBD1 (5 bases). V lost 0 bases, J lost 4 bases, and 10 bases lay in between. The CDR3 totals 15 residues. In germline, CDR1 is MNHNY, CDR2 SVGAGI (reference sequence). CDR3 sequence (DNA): TGTGCCAGCAGTTACTCGGGGGGTTCCGGAAACACCATATATTTT. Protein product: CASSYSGGSGNTIYF.

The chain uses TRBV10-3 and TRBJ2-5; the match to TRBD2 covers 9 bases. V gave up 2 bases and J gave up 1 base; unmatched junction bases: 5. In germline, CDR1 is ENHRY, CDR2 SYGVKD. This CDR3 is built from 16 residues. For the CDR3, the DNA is TGTGCCATCAGTGAGCCGGCTAGCGGGACCCAAGAGACCCAGTACTTC. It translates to CAISEPASGTQETQYF.

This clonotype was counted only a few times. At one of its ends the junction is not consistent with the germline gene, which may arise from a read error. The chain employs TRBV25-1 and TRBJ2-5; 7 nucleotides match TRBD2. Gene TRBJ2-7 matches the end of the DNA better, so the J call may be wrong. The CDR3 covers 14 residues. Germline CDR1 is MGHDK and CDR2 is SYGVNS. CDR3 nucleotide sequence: TGTGCCGGCAGTCCCCGGGACTATCGCTACGAGCAGTACTTC. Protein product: CAGSPRDYRYEQYF.

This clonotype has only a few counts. The CDR3: CATSRPTGFGETQYF. CDR3 nucleotides: TGTGCCACCAGCAGGCCTACAGGGTTCGGAGAGACCCAGTACTTC. The chain employs TRBV15 and TRBJ2-5, with D perhaps TRBD1 (6 bases). In germline, CDR1 is LNHNV, CDR2 YYDKDF (reference sequence). The CDR3 runs to 15 residues. Trimming took 3 bases from V and 4 from J, leaving 15 bases between them.

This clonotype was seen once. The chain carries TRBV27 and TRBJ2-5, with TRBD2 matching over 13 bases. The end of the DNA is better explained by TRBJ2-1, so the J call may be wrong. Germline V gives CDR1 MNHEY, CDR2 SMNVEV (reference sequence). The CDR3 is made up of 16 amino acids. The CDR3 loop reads CASNTGLAGVVDEQFF. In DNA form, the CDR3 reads TGTGCCAGCAATACAGGACTAGCGGGAGTCGTAGATGAGCAGTTCTTC.

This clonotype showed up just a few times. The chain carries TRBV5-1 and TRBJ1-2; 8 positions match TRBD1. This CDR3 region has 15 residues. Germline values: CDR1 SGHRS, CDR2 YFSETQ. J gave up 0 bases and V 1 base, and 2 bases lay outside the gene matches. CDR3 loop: CASSLRTGTNYGYTF. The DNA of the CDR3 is TGCGCCAGCAGCTTGCGGACAGGGACTAACTATGGCTACACCTTC.

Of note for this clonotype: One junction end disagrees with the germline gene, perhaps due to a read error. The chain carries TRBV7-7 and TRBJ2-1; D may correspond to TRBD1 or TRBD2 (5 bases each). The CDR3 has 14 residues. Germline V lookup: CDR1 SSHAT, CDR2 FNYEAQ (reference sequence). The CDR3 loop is CASSQATGGGEQFF. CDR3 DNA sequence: TGTGCTAGCAGCCAGGCTACAGGAGGAGGAGAGCAGTTCTTC.

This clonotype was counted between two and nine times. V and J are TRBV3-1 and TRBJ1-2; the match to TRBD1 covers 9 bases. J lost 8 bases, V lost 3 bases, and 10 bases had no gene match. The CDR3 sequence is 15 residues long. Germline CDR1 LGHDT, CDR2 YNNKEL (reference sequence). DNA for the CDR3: TGTGCCAGCAGCCACTCCGGGACAGGGAAAGGAGGCTACACCTTC. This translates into CASSHSGTGKGGYTF.

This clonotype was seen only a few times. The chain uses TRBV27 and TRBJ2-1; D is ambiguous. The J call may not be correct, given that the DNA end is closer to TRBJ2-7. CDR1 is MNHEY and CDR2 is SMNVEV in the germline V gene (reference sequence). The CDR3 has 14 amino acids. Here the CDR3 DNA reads TGTGCCAGCAGTTCGATTCCAAGGACCGCCGAGCAGTACTTC. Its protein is CASSSIPRTAEQYF.